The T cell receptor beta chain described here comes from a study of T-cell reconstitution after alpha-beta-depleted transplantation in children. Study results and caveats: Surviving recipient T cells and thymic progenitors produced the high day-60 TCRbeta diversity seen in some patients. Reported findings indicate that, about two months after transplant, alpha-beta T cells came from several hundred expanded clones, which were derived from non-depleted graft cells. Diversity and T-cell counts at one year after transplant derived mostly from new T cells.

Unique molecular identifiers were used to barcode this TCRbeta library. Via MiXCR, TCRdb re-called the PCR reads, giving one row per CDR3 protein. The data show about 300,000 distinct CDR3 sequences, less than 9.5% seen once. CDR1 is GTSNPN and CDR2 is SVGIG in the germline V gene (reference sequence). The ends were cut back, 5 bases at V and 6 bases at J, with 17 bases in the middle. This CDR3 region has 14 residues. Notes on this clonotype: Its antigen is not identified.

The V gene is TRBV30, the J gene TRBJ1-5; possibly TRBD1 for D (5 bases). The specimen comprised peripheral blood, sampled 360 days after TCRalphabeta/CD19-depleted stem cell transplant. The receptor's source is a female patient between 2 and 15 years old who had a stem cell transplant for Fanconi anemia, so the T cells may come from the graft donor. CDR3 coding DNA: TGTGCCTGGTCATTAGAAGGGACGGTTCAGCCCCAGCATTTT. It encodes CAWSLEGTVQPQHF.